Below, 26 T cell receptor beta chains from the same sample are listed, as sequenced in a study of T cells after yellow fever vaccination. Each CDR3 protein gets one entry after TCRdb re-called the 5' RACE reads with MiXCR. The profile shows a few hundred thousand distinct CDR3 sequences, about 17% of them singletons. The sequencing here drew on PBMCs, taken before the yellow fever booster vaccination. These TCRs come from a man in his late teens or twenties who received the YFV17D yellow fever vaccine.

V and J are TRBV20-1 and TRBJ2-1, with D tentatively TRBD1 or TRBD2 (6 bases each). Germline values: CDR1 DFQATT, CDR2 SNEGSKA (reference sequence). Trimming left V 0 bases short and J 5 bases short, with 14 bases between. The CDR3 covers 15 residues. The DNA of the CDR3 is TGCAGTGCTAGAGATTTACGGGGGCCGGACAATGAGCAGTTCTTC. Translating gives CSARDLRGPDNEQFF.

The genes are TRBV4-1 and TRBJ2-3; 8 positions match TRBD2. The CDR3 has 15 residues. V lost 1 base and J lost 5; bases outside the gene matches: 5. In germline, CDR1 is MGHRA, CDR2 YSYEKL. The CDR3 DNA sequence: TGCGCCAGCAGCCAAGCCACCCGGGGGGGAGATACGCAGTATTTT. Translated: CASSQATRGGDTQYF.

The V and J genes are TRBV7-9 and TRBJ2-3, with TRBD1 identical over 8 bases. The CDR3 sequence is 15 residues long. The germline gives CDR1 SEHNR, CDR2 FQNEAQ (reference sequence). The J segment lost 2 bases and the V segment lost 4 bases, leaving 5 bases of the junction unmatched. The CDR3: CASSYRQGNTDTQYF. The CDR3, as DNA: TGTGCCAGCAGCTACCGACAGGGGAACACAGATACGCAGTATTTT.

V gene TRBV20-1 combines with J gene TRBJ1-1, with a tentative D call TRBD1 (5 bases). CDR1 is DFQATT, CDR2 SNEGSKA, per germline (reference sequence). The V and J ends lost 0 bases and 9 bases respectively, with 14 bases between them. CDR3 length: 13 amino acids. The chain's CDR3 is CSARDELGAKAFF. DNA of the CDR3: TGCAGTGCTAGAGATGAATTAGGGGCTAAAGCTTTCTTT.

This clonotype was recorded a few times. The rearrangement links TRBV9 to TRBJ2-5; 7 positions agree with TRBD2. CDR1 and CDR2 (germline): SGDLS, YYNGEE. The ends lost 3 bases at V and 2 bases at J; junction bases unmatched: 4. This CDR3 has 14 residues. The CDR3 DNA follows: TGTGCCAGCAGCGCGGGAGGCGAGCAAGAGACCCAGTACTTC. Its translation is CASSAGGEQETQYF.

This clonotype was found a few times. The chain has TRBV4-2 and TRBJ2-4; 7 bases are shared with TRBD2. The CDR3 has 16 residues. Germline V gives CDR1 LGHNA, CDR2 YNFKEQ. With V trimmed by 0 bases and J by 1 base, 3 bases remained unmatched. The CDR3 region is CASSQEAGEAKNIQYF. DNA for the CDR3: TGTGCCAGCAGCCAAGAGGCGGGGGAGGCCAAAAACATTCAGTACTTC.

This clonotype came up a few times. The CDR3 DNA reads as TGCGCCAGCAGCCCCTCACCAGGGTTTGGACCTTATGGCTACACCTTC. Translation: CASSPSPGFGPYGYTF. The chain couples TRBV4-1 to TRBJ1-2; possibly TRBD1 for D (5 bases). Germline CDR1 and CDR2: MGHRA and YSYEKL. The CDR3 is made up of 16 amino acids. Trimming left V 4 bases short and J 5 bases short, with 20 bases between.

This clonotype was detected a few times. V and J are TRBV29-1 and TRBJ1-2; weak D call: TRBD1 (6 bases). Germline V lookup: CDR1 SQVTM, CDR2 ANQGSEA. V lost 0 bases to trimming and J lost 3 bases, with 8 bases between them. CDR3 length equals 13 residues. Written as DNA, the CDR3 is TGCAGCGTTGAAGACAGGGGTGACTATGGCTACACCTTC. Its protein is CSVEDRGDYGYTF.

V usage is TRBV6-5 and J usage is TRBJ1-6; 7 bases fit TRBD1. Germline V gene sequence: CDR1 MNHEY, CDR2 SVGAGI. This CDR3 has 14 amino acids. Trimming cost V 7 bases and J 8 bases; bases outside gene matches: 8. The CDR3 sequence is CASMRGGADSPLHF. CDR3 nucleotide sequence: TGTGCCAGCATGAGAGGGGGCGCAGATTCACCCCTCCACTTT.

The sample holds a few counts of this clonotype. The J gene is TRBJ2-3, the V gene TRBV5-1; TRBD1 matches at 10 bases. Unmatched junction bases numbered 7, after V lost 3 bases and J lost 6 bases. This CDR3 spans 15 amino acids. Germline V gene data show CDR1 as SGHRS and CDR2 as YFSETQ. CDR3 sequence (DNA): TGCGCCAGCAGCTGGGGGGACAGGGGAGCTGATACGCAGTATTTT. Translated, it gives CASSWGDRGADTQYF.

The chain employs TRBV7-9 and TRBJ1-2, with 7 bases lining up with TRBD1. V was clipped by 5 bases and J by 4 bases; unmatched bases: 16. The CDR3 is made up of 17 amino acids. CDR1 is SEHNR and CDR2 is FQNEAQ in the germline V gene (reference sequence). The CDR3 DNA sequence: TGTGCCAGCAGCACTCCTCAAAAGGGACAGAACACCTATGGCTACACCTTC. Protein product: CASSTPQKGQNTYGYTF. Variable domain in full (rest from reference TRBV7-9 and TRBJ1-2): DTGVSQNPRHKITKRGQNVTFRCDPISEHNRLYWYRQTLGQGPEFLTYFQNEAQLEKSRLLSDRFSAERPKGSFSTLEIQRTEQGDSAMYLCASSTPQKGQNTYGYTFGSGTRLTVV.

CDR3 protein: CASSPGQTHYQETQYF. The DNA for the CDR3 is TGCGCCAGCAGCCCTGGCCAGACCCATTACCAAGAGACCCAGTACTTC. The genes are TRBV5-1 and TRBJ2-5; D is ambiguous. The CDR3 covers 16 residues. Germline V gives CDR1 SGHRS, CDR2 YFSETQ. V lost 4 bases and J lost 0, with 16 bases in between.

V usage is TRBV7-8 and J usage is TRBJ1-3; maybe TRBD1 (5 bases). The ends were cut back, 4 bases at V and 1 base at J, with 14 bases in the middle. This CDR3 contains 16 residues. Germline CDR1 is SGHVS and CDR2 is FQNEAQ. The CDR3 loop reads CASSYGQGFSGNTIYF. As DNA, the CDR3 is TGTGCCAGCAGCTACGGCCAGGGCTTTTCTGGAAACACCATATATTTT.

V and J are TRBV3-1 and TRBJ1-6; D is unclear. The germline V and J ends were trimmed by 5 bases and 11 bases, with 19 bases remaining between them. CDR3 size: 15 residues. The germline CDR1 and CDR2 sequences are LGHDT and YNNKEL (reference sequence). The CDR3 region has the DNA TGTGCCAGCAGCACAACAACGCTAGATGCGGCACCCCTCCACTTT. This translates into CASSTTTLDAAPLHF.

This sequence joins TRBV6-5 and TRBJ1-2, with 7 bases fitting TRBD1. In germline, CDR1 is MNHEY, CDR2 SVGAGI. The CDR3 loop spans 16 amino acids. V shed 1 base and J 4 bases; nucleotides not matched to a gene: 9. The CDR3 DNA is TGTGCCAGCAGTTACTACCGCCGGGACAGACCCTATGGCTACACCTTC. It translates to CASSYYRRDRPYGYTF.

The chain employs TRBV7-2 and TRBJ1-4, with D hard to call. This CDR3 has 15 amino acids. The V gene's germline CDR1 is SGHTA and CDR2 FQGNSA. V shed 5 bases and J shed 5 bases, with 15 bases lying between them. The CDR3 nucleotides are TGTGCCAGCAGCCCCGGGCGACGGGTAAATGAAAAACTGTTTTTT. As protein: CASSPGRRVNEKLFF. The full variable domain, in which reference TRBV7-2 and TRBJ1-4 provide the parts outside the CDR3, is GAGVSQSPSNKVTEKGKDVELRCDPISGHTALYWYRQSLGQGLEFLIYFQGNSAPDKSGLPSDRFSAERTGGSVSTLTIQRTQQEDSAVYLCASSPGRRVNEKLFFGSGTQLSVL.

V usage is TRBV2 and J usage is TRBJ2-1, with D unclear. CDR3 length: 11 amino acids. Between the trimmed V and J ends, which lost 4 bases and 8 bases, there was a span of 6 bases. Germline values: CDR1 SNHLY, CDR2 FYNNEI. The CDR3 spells CASSVFDEQFF. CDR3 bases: TGTGCCAGCAGTGTTTTCGATGAGCAGTTCTTC.

CDR3: CASSHGGGTDTQYF. The CDR3 bases are TGTGCCAGCAGCCATGGAGGGGGCACAGATACGCAGTATTTT. The chain carries TRBV3-1 and TRBJ2-3, with D perhaps matching TRBD2 (6 bases). CDR3 size: 14 residues. Germline CDR1 reads LGHDT; CDR2 reads YNNKEL (reference sequence). With 3 bases removed from V and 1 base from J, the gap between germline ends came to 8 bases.

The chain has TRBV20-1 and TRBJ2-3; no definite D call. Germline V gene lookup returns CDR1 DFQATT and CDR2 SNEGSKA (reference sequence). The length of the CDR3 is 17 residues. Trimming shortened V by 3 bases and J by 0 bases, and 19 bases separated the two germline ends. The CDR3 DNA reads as TGCAGTGCTAGGAACCCCCGGGTGGCGGAGAGCACAGATACGCAGTATTTT. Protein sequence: CSARNPRVAESTDTQYF.

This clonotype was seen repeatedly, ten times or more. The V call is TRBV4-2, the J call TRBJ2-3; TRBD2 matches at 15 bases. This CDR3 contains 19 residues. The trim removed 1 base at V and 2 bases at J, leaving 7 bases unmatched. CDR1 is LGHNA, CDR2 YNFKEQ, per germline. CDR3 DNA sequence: TGTGCCAGCAGCCAAGCCGGGACTAGCGGGGGGCTTTCCACAGATACGCAGTATTTT. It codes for CASSQAGTSGGLSTDTQYF.

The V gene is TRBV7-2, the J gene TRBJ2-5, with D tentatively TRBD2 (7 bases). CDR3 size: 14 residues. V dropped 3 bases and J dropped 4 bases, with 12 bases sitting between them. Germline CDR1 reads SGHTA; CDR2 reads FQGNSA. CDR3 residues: CASSFTGGPETQYF. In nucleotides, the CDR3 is TGTGCCAGCAGCTTCACGGGGGGCCCAGAGACCCAGTACTTC.

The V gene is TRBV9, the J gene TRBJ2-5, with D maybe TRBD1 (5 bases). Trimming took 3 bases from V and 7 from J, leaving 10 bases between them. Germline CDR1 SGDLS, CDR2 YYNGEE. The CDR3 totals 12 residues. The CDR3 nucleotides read TGTGCCAGCAGCGGACAGCAGGGGACCCAGTACTTC. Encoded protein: CASSGQQGTQYF.

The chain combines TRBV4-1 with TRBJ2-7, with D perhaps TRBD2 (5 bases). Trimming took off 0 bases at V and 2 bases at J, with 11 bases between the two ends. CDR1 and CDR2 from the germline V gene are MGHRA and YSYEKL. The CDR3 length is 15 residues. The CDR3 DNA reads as TGCGCCAGCAGCCAAGAATTGACCGGGGCCTACGAGCAGTACTTC. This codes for CASSQELTGAYEQYF.

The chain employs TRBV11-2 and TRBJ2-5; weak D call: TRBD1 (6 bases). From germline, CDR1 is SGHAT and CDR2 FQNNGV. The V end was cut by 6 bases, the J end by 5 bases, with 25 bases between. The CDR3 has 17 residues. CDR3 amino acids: CASRSQHFGGGWETQYF. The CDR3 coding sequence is TGTGCCAGCAGATCACAACACTTCGGTGGGGGCTGGGAGACCCAGTACTTC.

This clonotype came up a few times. The CDR3 region has the DNA TGTGCCAGCAGTTGGACTAGCGGGGCCGCGGCCTACAATGAGCAGTTCTTC. Translated: CASSWTSGAAAYNEQFF. The gene calls are TRBV5-6 and TRBJ2-1; 12 positions agree with TRBD2. Per germline, CDR1 SGHDT and CDR2 YYEEEE. This CDR3 has 17 amino acids. V shed 5 bases and J 2 bases; nucleotides not matched to a gene: 8.

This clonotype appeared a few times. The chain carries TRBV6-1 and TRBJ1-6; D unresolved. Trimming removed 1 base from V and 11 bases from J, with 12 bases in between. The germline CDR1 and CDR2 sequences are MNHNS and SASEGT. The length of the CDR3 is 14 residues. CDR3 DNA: TGTGCCAGCAGTGAAGGCGGCGGGTGGACACCCCTCCACTTT. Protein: CASSEGGGWTPLHF.